This entry lists 20 T cell receptor beta chains sequenced from one sample in a study of CD8 T cells in Susac syndrome. An input of about 0.5 to 1 ug of RNA was subjected to reverse transcription using random hexamers. MiXCR was run by TCRdb on the immunoSEQ multiplex PCR reads, yielding one entry per CDR3 protein. The sample records 100,000 to 150,000 distinct CDR3 sequences, approximately 94% being singletons. Sample: CD4+ T cells from PBMCs. The receptors were sampled from a human donor in good health.

J is TRBJ2-3 and V is TRBV2; D not certain. The V gene lost 5 bases and the J gene lost 6 bases, with 6 bases spanning the gap. The CDR3 is made up of 11 amino acids. Germline values: CDR1 SNHLY, CDR2 FYNNEI. The CDR3: CASSPKDTQYF. As DNA, the CDR3 is TGTGCCAGCAGTCCAAAGGATACGCAGTATTTT.

The chain recombines TRBV24-1 with TRBJ2-5; a possible D gene is TRBD2 (7 bases). Germline CDR1 and CDR2: KGHDR and SFDVKD. Trimming removed 3 bases at V and 5 bases at J, with 18 bases between. The CDR3 covers 16 residues. CDR3 sequence reads: CATSDGGGGGKETQYF. The CDR3 nucleotides are TGTGCCACCAGTGATGGTGGGGGGGGCGGTAAGGAGACCCAGTACTTC.

The rearrangement links TRBV30 to TRBJ2-7; TRBD1 matches 7 bases. The CDR3 has 14 residues. The J segment lost 2 bases and the V segment lost 3 bases, leaving 7 bases of the junction unmatched. Germline loops: CDR1 GTSNPN, CDR2 SVGIG (reference sequence). CDR3 residues: CAWRAGTATYEQYF. The CDR3 DNA reads TGTGCCTGGAGGGCCGGGACAGCAACCTACGAGCAGTACTTC.

This sequence joins TRBV4-3 and TRBJ2-1; the D is unclear. The CDR3 totals 15 residues. The V and J ends lost 8 bases and 6 bases respectively, with 20 bases between them. Germline CDR1 LGHNA, CDR2 YSLEER. The CDR3, as DNA: TGCGCCAGCGGGATTGTGATGGCCCCCATCAATGAGCAGTTCTTC. This gives the protein CASGIVMAPINEQFF.

This clonotype appeared once. The J gene is TRBJ2-1, the V gene TRBV2; perhaps D is TRBD1 or TRBD2 (5 bases each). Germline lookup yields CDR1 SNHLY and CDR2 FYNNEI. The CDR3 runs 15 residues. Trimming left V 6 bases short and J 5 bases short, with 17 bases between. The CDR3: CASRGPRNNNNEQFF. In DNA, the CDR3 is TGTGCCAGCAGGGGACCGAGAAATAACAACAATGAGCAGTTCTTC.

The V and J genes are TRBV3-1 and TRBJ2-1, with D maybe TRBD2 (5 bases). Deletions cut 4 bases from V and 7 bases from J, with 8 bases between. This CDR3 has 12 residues. CDR1 is LGHDT, CDR2 YNNKEL, per germline (reference sequence). The CDR3 loop reads CASSLSGNEQFF. Here the CDR3 DNA reads TGTGCCAGCAGCCTTTCGGGAAATGAGCAGTTCTTC.

CDR3 protein: CASSLTQGGRKRYF. In DNA form, the CDR3 reads TGTGCCAGCAGCCTTACCCAGGGTGGCAGAAAAAGGTACTTC. The chain couples TRBV3-1 to TRBJ2-4, with D possibly matching TRBD1 (5 bases). Trimming pared 4 bases from V and 15 bases from J, leaving 22 bases between. The CDR3 is 14 residues long. From germline, CDR1 is LGHDT and CDR2 YNNKEL (reference sequence).

The rearrangement joins TRBV15 to TRBJ2-1, with TRBD2 matching over 10 bases. V was clipped by 6 bases and J by 8 bases; unmatched bases: 10. Germline V gives CDR1 LNHNV, CDR2 YYDKDF (reference sequence). The CDR3 loop spans 15 amino acids. The CDR3 region is CATRATSGSGDEQFF. The CDR3 DNA reads TGTGCCACCAGGGCGACTAGCGGGTCAGGGGATGAGCAGTTCTTC. Together with reference TRBV15 and TRBJ2-1, the CDR3 gives the full variable domain: DAMVIQNPRYQVTQFGKPVTLSCSQTLNHNVMYWYQQKSSQAPKLLFHYYDKDFNNEADTPDNFQSRRPNTSFCFLDIRSPGLGDTAMYLCATRATSGSGDEQFFGPGTRLTVL.

This sequence joins TRBV10-3 and TRBJ2-5; 10 nucleotides match TRBD1. V lost 10 bases and J lost 3; bases outside the gene matches: 5. CDR3 length equals 13 residues. Germline V gene lookup returns CDR1 ENHRY and CDR2 SYGVKD. CDR3: CASTGQGEETQYF. The DNA for the CDR3 is TGTGCCAGTACCGGACAGGGGGAAGAGACCCAGTACTTC.

The V gene is TRBV28, the J gene TRBJ1-2, with D unresolved. This CDR3 comprises 16 residues. The ends were cut back, 8 bases at V and 3 bases at J, with 22 bases in the middle. Germline assignment: CDR1 MDHEN and CDR2 SYDVKM. The CDR3 here is CASQRPSGGLYYGYTF. Here the CDR3 DNA reads TGTGCCAGCCAGAGACCCTCGGGAGGCCTCTACTATGGCTACACCTTC.

CDR3 sequence: CASSLAAGGPNEQFF. CDR3 DNA: TGTGCCAGCAGCTTAGCAGCGGGGGGTCCCAATGAGCAGTTCTTC. The V gene is TRBV7-9, the J gene TRBJ2-1, with 9 bases lining up with TRBD2. With 0 bases clipped from V and 6 bases from J, the junction kept 3 bases outside the gene matches. CDR1 is SEHNR and CDR2 is FQNEAQ in the germline V gene (reference sequence). The CDR3 is 15 amino acids.

This chain uses TRBV5-3 with TRBJ1-2, with unresolved D. TRBV5-3 is flagged as an ORF with uncertain function. This CDR3 comprises 16 residues. V was trimmed by 6 bases and J by 4 bases, leaving 22 bases between them. CDR3 protein: CARKLEVVRKIYGYTF. The CDR3 DNA is TGTGCCAGAAAACTGGAAGTGGTGAGAAAGATCTATGGCTACACCTTC.

This chain uses TRBV12-3 or TRBV12-4 with TRBJ2-5; D remains ambiguous. V was cut by 4 bases and J by 6 bases, with 15 bases left in between. The CDR3 loop spans 14 amino acids. Here the CDR3 reads CASSYTEPGQTQYF. The CDR3 bases are TGTGCCAGCAGTTATACAGAGCCTGGGCAGACCCAGTACTTC.

The chain links TRBV20-1 to TRBJ2-7; a possible D gene is TRBD2 (7 bases). Germline lookup yields CDR1 DFQATT and CDR2 SNEGSKA (reference sequence). The CDR3 is 14 amino acids. V was pared by 5 bases and J by 2 bases, with 16 bases between. The CDR3 nucleotides are TGCAGTGCTGGGGGAGGGGGGGGAACCTACGAGCAGTACTTC. As protein: CSAGGGGGTYEQYF.

The V call is TRBV4-3, the J call TRBJ1-5; D call uncertain. Per germline, CDR1 LGHNA and CDR2 YSLEER. The CDR3 totals 15 residues. V lost 4 bases and J lost 7, with 17 bases in between. The CDR3 DNA reads as TGCGCCAGCAGCCCCCAATATGAGGACGGACAGCCCCAGCATTTT. Residues: CASSPQYEDGQPQHF.

CDR3 nucleotides: TGCAGTGCCTCTCATAGGGCGTCCTACGAGCAGTACTTC. Amino acid sequence: CSASHRASYEQYF. V is TRBV20-1 and J is TRBJ2-7, with unresolved D. This CDR3 region has 13 residues. V lost 6 bases to trimming and J lost 1 base, with 13 bases between them. Germline lookup yields CDR1 DFQATT and CDR2 SNEGSKA (reference sequence).

The chain joins TRBV23-1 to TRBJ1-1, with D possibly matching TRBD1 (5 bases). TRBV23-1 is an open reading frame, and its role is uncertain. The CDR3 is 12 residues long. V was pared by 10 bases and J by 5 bases, with 14 bases between. CDR3 coding DNA: TGCGCCATCGGCAACAGGAAGACTGAAGCTTTCTTT. Translated: CAIGNRKTEAFF.

The V call is TRBV6-5, the J call TRBJ2-5; TRBD2 matches at 10 bases. V trimming: 0 bases; J trimming: 5 bases; junction bases outside the gene matches: 9. The CDR3 runs to 17 residues. The germline V gene has CDR1 MNHEY and CDR2 SVGAGI. The CDR3 sequence is CASSYSASGRGRETQYF. DNA for the CDR3: TGTGCCAGCAGTTACTCGGCTAGCGGGAGAGGGCGGGAGACCCAGTACTTC.

Only one count was recorded for this clonotype. One end of the junction is discordant with germline, which a read error may explain. For the CDR3, the DNA is TGCAACGTTGCCTACGGGGCCCAAGGGGAGACCCAGTACTTC. Protein sequence: CNVAYGAQGETQYF. The chain employs TRBV29-1 and TRBJ2-5; D could derive from TRBD1 or TRBD2 (5 bases each). The CDR3 sequence is 14 residues long. Germline loops: CDR1 SQVTM, CDR2 ANQGSEA.

V is TRBV6-6 and J is TRBJ2-2; D remains unclear. The CDR3 length is 14 residues. V was shortened by 0 bases and J by 5 bases, with 7 bases between the two germline ends. CDR1 MNHNY and CDR2 SVGAGI come from the germline V gene (reference sequence). CDR3 nucleotides: TGTGCCAGCAGTTACTCGCCCTCTACCGGGGAGCTGTTTTTT. Amino acid sequence: CASSYSPSTGELFF.